This paragraph covers one T cell receptor (beta chain) sequence. Its antigen remains unidentified. Sequenced by immunoSEQ multiplex PCR; TCRdb stores in-frame clones only, minus some. The data contain approximately 260,000 clones, approximately 83% of them singletons. Unstimulated Tregs (CD4+CD25+CD127-) and CD4+CD25- non-Tregs were sorted from PBMCs. These data originate in a study of Tregs in tolerant kidney transplant recipients. Study-level findings and limits: Biological reproducibility was not directly addressed, but technical replication error appeared minimal. Validation in larger populations is needed because few patients were studied.

This clonotype originated in a human donor in good health. The sample comprised CD4+ T cells from blood.

The chain's CDR3 is CASGPSGPGDTQYF. The CDR3 DNA reads as TGTGCTAGTGGTCCCTCAGGGCCTGGGGATACGCAGTATTTT. The V and J genes are TRBV12-5 and TRBJ2-3; D may be TRBD1 (5 bases). CDR3 length: 14 residues. From germline, CDR1 is LGHNT and CDR2 FRNRAP. Trimming took 5 bases from V and 6 from J, leaving 15 bases between them.